This T cell receptor beta chain stems from a study of blood T cells in healthy people across ages. Study observations and caveats: No one knew whether donors had CMV, which possibly confounded expanded clonotype changes.

V was shortened by 1 base and J by 8 bases, with 17 bases between the two germline ends. The germline gives CDR1 MGHRA, CDR2 YSYEKL. CDR3 length: 15 residues. Peripheral blood from each donor was collected in a volume of about 10 milliliters. Concerning this clonotype itself: Its antigen is currently unknown.

With a J-beta primer mix and a sample-barcoded 5' primer, a second PCR ran about 6 to 11 cycles. Each cDNA molecule, via a template-switch adaptor with 12 random nucleotides, was tagged. No fewer than 2.5 million CDR3-containing paired-end reads came from each sample. MiXCR, run by TCRdb on the 5' RACE reads, gives a single entry per CDR3 protein. The data show about 780,000 distinct CDR3 sequences, about 47% seen once. The rearrangement links TRBV4-1 to TRBJ1-2, with D unclear. The origin of this receptor is a man at least 80 years old in good health. Sequenced: blood. CDR3 sequence: CASSQGFGEEWGYTF. The CDR3 DNA is TGCGCCAGCAGCCAAGGTTTCGGAGAGGAGTGGGGCTACACCTTC.